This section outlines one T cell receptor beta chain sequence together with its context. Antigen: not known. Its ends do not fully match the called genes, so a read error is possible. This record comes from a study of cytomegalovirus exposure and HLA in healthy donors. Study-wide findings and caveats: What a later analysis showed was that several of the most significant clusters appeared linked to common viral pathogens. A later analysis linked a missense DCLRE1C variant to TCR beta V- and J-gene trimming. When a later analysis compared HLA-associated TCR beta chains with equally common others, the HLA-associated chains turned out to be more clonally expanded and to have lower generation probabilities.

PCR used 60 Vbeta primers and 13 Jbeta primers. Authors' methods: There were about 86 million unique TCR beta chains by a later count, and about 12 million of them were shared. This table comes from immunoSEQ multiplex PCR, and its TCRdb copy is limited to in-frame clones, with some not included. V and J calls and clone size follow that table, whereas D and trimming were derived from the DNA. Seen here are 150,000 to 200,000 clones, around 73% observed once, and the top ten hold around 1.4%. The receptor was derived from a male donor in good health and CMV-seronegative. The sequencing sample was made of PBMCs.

The CDR3 nucleotides read TGCGCCAGCAGCCAAGGGTCGACAGTCACCCAAGAGACCCAGTACTTC. Encoded protein: CASSQGSTVTQETQYF. This chain links TRBV7-9 with TRBJ2-5; tentative D call: TRBD1 (5 bases). The V gene's germline CDR1 is SEHNR and CDR2 FQNEAQ (reference sequence). The CDR3 extends over 16 amino acids.